The table lists the clone carrying this T cell receptor beta chain with a count of one. Losses at the gene ends were 0 bases for V and 0 bases for J; bases not matched to a gene: 3. The CDR3 has 18 amino acids. Germline lookup yields CDR1 SGHTA and CDR2 FQGNSA. This table comes from immunoSEQ multiplex PCR, and its TCRdb copy is limited to in-frame clones, with some not included. The table has roughly 180,000 clones, 75% to 80% seen once. The sample is drawn from a study of blood T cell repertoires in COVID-19. Study-level background: Researchers got acute and convalescent COVID-19 samples from the United States, Italy and Spain. T cells, B-cell-depleted T cells, or PBMCs supplied cDNA or gDNA.

V is TRBV7-2 and J is TRBJ2-6, with 9 bases aligning to TRBD2. The material sequenced was peripheral blood. The source of this sequence is a woman in her 50s with active or convalescent COVID-19. The CDR3 nucleotides are TGTGCCAGCAGCTTAGCCCTAGCGGGGCGCTCTGGGGCCAACGTCCTGACTTTC. This translates into CASSLALAGRSGANVLTF.